This TCR beta chain comes out of a study of glioma-infiltrating T cells after dendritic cell vaccination. About the study: Patients had newly diagnosed or recurrent glioblastoma and received dendritic cell vaccines. Between the early 2000s and the early 2010s, patients got autologous tumor lysate-pulsed dendritic cell vaccines.

TCRdb's table, derived via immunoSEQ multiplex PCR, lists solely in-frame clones and lacks some. Here the sample spans 90,000 or so clones, approximately 87% being singletons. The ends were cut back, 4 bases at V and 6 bases at J, with 13 bases in the middle. The CDR3 has 13 amino acids. The germline V gene encodes CDR1 SGHVS and CDR2 FNYEAQ. This clone was detected a few times. Its target is not known. General study findings and limits: Longer survival after dendritic cell vaccination followed higher pretreatment TIL content.

The chain recombines TRBV7-6 with TRBJ2-7; D gene unclear. Sample: blood, taken before dendritic cell vaccination. This receptor was obtained from a human donor with glioblastoma. The CDR3: CASSSTPGGEQYF. In DNA form, the CDR3 reads TGTGCCAGCAGCTCAACCCCCGGCGGCGAGCAGTACTTC.